This T cell receptor (beta chain) appears in the sequencing data of a study of cytomegalovirus exposure and HLA in healthy donors. Study details: Some 180 million T cells yielded around 120 million unique TCR beta sequences in earlier analysis.

All donors participated as healthy donors of bone marrow. PCR amplification relied on 60 Vbeta primers (plus 13 Jbeta primers). Profiled with immunoSEQ multiplex PCR; TCRdb holds only in-frame clones, not every one. Of roughly 100,000 clones in the sample, around 80% were seen once. Concerning this clone itself: Its antigen is as yet unknown.

Study findings and constraints: Highest at DRB1 and lowest at HLA-C, TCR association rates differed among HLA loci in a later analysis.

Germline loops: CDR1 KGHSH, CDR2 LQKENI. The CDR3 contains 16 residues. V trimming: 3 bases; J trimming: 6 bases; junction bases outside the gene matches: 7. This clonotype originated in a woman aged 40 to 55 in good health and CMV-seronegative. The material sequenced was PBMCs. J is TRBJ2-7 and V is TRBV18; 14 nucleotides line up with TRBD2. CDR3 residues: CASSPGGLAGGREQYF. CDR3 coding DNA: TGTGCCAGCTCACCCGGAGGACTAGCGGGAGGACGCGAGCAGTACTTC.